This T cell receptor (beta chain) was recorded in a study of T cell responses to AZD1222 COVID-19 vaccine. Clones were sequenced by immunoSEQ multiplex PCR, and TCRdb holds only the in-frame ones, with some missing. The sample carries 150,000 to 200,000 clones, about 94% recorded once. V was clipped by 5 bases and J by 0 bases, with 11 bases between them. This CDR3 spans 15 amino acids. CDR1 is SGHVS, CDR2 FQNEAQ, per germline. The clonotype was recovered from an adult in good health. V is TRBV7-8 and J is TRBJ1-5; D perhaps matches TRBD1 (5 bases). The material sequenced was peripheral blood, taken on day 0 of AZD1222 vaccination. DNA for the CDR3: TGTGCCAGCAGCACCCACAGGAGTAGCAATCAGCCCCAGCATTTT. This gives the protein CASSTHRSSNQPQHF.